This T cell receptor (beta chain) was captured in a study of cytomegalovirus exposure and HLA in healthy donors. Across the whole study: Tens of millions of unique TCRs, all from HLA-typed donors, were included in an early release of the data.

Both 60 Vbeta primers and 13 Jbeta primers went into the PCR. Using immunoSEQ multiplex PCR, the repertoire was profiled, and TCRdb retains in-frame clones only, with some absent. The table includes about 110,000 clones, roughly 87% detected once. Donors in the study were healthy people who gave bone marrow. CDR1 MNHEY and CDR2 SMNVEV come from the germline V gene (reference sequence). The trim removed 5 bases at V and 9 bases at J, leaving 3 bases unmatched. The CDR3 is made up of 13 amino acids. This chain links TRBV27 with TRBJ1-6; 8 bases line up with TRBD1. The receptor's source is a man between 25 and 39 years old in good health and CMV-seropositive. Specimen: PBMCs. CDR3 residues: CASSLRGLSPLHF. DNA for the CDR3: TGTGCCAGCAGTCTCAGGGGGCTTTCACCCCTCCACTTT.